This T cell receptor (beta chain) was recorded in a study of control samples from healthy donors and cancer patients. The germline gives CDR1 MDHEN, CDR2 SYDVKM. Trimming stripped 5 bases from V and 8 bases from J, with 10 bases between. The CDR3 totals 12 residues. The assay was immunoSEQ multiplex PCR, and TCRdb's table has in-frame clones only and misses some. This sample has approximately 30,000 clones, with roughly 94% found just once. The sequenced sample was blood. The chain recombines TRBV28 with TRBJ1-3; no firm D call. The TCR sequence derives from a man aged 60 to 69 in good health. CDR3 in amino acids: CASSGLVDTIYF. For the CDR3, the DNA is TGTGCCAGCAGTGGGTTGGTGGACACCATATATTTT.